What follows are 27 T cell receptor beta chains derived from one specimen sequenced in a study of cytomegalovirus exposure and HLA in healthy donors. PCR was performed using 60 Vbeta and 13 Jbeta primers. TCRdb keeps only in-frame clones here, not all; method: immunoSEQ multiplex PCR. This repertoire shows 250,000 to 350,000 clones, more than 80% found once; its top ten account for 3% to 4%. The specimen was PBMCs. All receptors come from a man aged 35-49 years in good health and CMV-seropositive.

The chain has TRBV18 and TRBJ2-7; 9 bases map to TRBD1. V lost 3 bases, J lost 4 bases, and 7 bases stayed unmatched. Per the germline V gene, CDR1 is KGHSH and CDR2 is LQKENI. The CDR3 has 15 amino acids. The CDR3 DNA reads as TGTGCCAGCTCACCGGTACGGGACAGGGTTTACGAGCAGTACTTC. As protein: CASSPVRDRVYEQYF.

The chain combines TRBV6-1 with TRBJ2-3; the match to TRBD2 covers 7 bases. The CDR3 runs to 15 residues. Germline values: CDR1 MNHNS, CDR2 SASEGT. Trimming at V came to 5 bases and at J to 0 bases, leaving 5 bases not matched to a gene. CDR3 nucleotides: TGTGCCAGCAGTTTAGAACTAGCGAGCACAGATACGCAGTATTTT. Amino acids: CASSLELASTDTQYF.

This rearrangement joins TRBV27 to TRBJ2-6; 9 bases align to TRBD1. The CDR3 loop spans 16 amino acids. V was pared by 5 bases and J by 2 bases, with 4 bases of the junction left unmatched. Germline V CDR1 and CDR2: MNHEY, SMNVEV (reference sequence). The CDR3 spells CASSTRDRAGANVLTF. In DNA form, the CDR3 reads TGTGCCAGCAGTACACGGGACAGGGCTGGGGCCAACGTCCTGACTTTC.

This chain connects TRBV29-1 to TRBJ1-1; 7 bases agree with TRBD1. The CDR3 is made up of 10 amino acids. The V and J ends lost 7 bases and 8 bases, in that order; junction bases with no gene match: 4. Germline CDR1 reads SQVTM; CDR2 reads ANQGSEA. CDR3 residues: CSAQTGEAFF. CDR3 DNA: TGCAGCGCCCAGACAGGGGAAGCTTTCTTT.

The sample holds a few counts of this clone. The CDR3 sequence is CASRKGGGYYGYTF. In DNA form, the CDR3 reads TGTGCCAGCAGAAAAGGGGGAGGGTACTATGGCTACACCTTC. The chain is built from TRBV6-1 and TRBJ1-2, with D perhaps TRBD1 (6 bases). Trimming removed 6 bases from V and 3 bases from J, with 14 bases in between. Germline V gene lookup returns CDR1 MNHNS and CDR2 SASEGT. The CDR3 contains 14 residues.

DNA of the CDR3: TGTGCCAGCAGCTTAGTCGTATTTCAGGGGAACTACGAGCAGTACTTC. It encodes CASSLVVFQGNYEQYF. The J gene is TRBJ2-7, the V gene TRBV7-9, with D maybe TRBD1 (6 bases). Per germline, CDR1 SEHNR and CDR2 FQNEAQ (reference sequence). The CDR3 extends over 16 amino acids. Trimming cost V 1 base and J 3 bases, with 16 bases left between them.

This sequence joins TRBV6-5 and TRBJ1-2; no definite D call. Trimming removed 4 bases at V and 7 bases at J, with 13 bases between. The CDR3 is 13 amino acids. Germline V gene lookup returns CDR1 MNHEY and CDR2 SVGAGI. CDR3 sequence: CASSSISPLGYTF. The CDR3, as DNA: TGTGCCAGCAGTTCCATTAGTCCTCTTGGCTACACCTTC.

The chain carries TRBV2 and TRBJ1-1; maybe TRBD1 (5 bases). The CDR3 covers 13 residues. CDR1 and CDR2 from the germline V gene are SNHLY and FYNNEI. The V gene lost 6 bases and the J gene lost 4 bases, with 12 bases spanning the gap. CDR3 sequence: CASSASGGTEAFF. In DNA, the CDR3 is TGTGCCAGCAGCGCCAGCGGGGGCACTGAAGCTTTCTTT. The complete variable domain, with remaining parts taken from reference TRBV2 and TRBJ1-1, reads EPEVTQTPSHQVTQMGQEVILRCVPISNHLYFYWYRQILGQKVEFLVSFYNNEISEKSEIFDDQFSVERPDGSNFTLKIRSTKLEDSAMYFCASSASGGTEAFFGQGTRLTVV.

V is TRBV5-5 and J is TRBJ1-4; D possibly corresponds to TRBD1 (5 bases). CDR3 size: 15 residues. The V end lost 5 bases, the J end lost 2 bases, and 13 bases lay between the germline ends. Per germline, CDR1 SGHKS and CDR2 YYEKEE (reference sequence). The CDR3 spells CASSPPGSTNEKLFF. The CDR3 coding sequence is TGTGCCAGCAGTCCCCCAGGGTCGACTAATGAAAAACTGTTTTTT.

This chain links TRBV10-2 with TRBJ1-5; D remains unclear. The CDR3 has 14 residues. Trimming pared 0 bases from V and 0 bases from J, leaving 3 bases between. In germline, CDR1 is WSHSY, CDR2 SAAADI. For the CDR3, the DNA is TGCGCCAGCAGTGAGTCTCATAGCAATCAGCCCCAGCATTTT. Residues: CASSESHSNQPQHF.

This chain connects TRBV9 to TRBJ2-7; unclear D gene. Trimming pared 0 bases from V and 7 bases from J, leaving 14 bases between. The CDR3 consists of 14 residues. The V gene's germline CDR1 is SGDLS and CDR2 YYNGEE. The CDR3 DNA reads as TGTGCCAGCAGCGTAGAATATGGGTTCGGGGAGCAGTACTTC. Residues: CASSVEYGFGEQYF.

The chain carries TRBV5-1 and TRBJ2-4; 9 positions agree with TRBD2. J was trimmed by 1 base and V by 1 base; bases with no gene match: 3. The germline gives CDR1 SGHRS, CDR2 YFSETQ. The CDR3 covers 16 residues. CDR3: CASSLWREGAKNIQYF. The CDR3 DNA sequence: TGCGCCAGCAGCTTGTGGCGGGAGGGCGCCAAAAACATTCAGTACTTC.

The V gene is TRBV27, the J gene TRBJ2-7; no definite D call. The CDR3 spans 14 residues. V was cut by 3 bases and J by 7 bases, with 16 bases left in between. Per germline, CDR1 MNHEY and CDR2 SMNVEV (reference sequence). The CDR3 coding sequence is TGTGCCAGCAGTTTCCTCCCTCTGAGTTGGGAGCAGTACTTC. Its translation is CASSFLPLSWEQYF.

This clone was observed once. The CDR3 spells CSVELAETKNYEQYF. DNA for the CDR3: TGCAGCGTTGAGCTAGCGGAAACTAAGAACTACGAGCAGTACTTC. The gene calls are TRBV29-1 and TRBJ2-7; the match to TRBD2 covers 7 bases. The CDR3 extends over 15 amino acids. Germline-derived CDR1 and CDR2 are SQVTM and ANQGSEA. Trimming cost V 3 bases and J 3 bases; bases outside gene matches: 11.

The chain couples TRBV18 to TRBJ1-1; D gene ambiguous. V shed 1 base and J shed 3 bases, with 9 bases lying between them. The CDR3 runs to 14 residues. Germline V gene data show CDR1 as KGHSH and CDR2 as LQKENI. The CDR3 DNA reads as TGTGCCAGCTCACCACTTTGGGAGGACACTGAAGCTTTCTTT. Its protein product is CASSPLWEDTEAFF.

CDR3 in amino acids: CASSHLTSEYNEQFF. The CDR3 nucleotides are TGTGCCAGCAGCCACCTGACTAGCGAGTACAATGAGCAGTTCTTC. The chain has TRBV7-9 and TRBJ2-1, with 8 bases aligning to TRBD2. With 5 bases clipped from V and 4 bases from J, the junction kept 7 bases outside the gene matches. The CDR3 consists of 15 residues. Per the germline V gene, CDR1 is SEHNR and CDR2 is FQNEAQ (reference sequence).

The CDR3 DNA reads TGCGCCAGCAGCCCGGGTGGGGGGAATACGCAGTATTTT. This translates into CASSPGGGNTQYF. This rearrangement joins TRBV5-1 to TRBJ2-3; D may be TRBD2 (6 bases). The CDR3 loop spans 13 amino acids. The V end lost 4 bases, the J end lost 7 bases, and 13 bases lay between the germline ends. The germline V gene has CDR1 SGHRS and CDR2 YFSETQ.

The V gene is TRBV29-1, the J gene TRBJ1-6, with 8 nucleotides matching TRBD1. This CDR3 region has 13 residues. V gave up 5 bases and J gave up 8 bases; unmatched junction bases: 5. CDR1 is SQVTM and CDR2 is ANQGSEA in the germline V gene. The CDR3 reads CSVSGTGYSPLHF. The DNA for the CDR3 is TGCAGCGTTAGTGGGACAGGATATTCACCCCTCCACTTT. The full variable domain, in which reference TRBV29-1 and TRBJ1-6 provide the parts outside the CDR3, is SAVISQKPSRDICQRGTSLTIQCQVDSQVTMMFWYRQQPGQSLTLIATANQGSEATYESGFVIDKFPISRPNLTFSTLTVSNMSPEDSSIYLCSVSGTGYSPLHFGNGTRLTVT.

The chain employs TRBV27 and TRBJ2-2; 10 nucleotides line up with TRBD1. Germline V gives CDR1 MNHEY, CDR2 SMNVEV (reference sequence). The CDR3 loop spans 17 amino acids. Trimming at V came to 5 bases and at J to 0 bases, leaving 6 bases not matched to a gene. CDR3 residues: CASSPGTGAANTGELFF. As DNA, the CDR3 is TGTGCCAGCAGTCCAGGGACAGGGGCCGCGAACACCGGGGAGCTGTTTTTT.

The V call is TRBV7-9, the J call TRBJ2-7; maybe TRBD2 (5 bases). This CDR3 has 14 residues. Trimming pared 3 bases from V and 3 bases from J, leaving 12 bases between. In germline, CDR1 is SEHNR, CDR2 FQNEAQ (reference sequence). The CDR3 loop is CASSLSTRSYEQYF. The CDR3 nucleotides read TGTGCCAGCAGCTTGAGTACTAGAAGCTACGAGCAGTACTTC.

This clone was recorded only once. CDR3 loop: CASSFQDSTPYEQYF. The CDR3 DNA sequence: TGTGCCAGCAGTTTCCAGGACTCAACCCCTTACGAGCAGTACTTC. The chain couples TRBV28 to TRBJ2-5, with D perhaps matching TRBD2 (5 bases). With the DNA end fitting TRBJ2-7 better, the J assignment may be wrong. This CDR3 has 15 amino acids. Germline loops: CDR1 MDHEN, CDR2 SYDVKM.

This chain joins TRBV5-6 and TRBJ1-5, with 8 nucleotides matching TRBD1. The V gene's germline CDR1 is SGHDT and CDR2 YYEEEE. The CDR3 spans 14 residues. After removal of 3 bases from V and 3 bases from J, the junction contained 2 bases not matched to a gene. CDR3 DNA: TGTGCCAGCAGCTCGACAGGGGCCAATCAGCCCCAGCATTTT. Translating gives CASSSTGANQPQHF.

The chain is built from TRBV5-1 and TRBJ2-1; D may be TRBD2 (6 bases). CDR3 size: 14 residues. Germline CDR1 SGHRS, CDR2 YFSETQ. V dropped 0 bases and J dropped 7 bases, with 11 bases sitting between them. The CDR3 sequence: CASSLGLGKNEQFF. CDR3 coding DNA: TGCGCCAGCAGCTTGGGACTAGGGAAGAATGAGCAGTTCTTC.

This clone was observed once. The DNA of the CDR3 is TGTGCCAGCAGCTTCCCTCGAGGCGGGAGATGGTACGAGCAGTACTTC. It specifies CASSFPRGGRWYEQYF. The chain couples TRBV11-2 to TRBJ2-7; 7 bases are shared with TRBD2. V gave up 3 bases and J gave up 4 bases; unmatched junction bases: 12. This CDR3 contains 16 residues. The germline V gene encodes CDR1 SGHAT and CDR2 FQNNGV.

The CDR3 nucleotides are TGCGCCAGGAGGCCTGGTACGACAGGGGGCGTGGAGACCCAGTACTTC. Encoded protein: CARRPGTTGGVETQYF. The chain combines TRBV10-1 with TRBJ2-5; 10 bases line up with TRBD1. Germline V lookup: CDR1 WNHNN, CDR2 SYGVQD (reference sequence). The V segment lost 9 bases and the J segment 5 bases; nucleotides outside the gene matches: 15. The CDR3 sequence is 16 residues long.

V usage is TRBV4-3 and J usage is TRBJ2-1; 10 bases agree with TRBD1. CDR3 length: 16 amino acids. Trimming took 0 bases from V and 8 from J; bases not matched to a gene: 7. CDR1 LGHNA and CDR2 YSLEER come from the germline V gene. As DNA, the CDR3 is TGCGCCAGCAGCCAAGATCGTCTAGACAGGGGGCATGAGCAGTTCTTC. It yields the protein CASSQDRLDRGHEQFF.

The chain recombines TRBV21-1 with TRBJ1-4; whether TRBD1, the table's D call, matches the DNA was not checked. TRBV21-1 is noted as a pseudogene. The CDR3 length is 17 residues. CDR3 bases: TGTGCCAGCAGGGGGGACAGGCGTAGGGCCCTTAATGAAAAACTGTTTTTT. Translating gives CASRGDRRRALNEKLFF.